This T cell receptor (beta chain) was sequenced during a study of vaccination and CD4 T cells after COVID-19 (dated by TCRdb to the early 2020s). Regarding the study in general: Convalescent patients had a positive SARS-CoV-2 result on nasal swab PCR, and of these patients, 8 or 9 had mild disease and one had severe disease. Six males and four females were included in the convalescent cohort, with two Hispanic individuals, seven Caucasians, two Asians and one multiracial person represented. Each participant got two doses of either the Pfizer-BioNTech BNT162b2 vaccine (n=8) or the Moderna mRNA-1273 vaccine (n=2). Post-COVID blood samples were collected from convalescent patients a median of roughly 100 days after diagnosis, with a range of roughly 35 to 170 days. Post-vaccine blood samples were collected a median of 72 days after the second vaccine dose, ranging from roughly 12 to 241 days. Culture stimuli were overlapping spike peptide pools from SARS-CoV-2 and from the common cold coronaviruses HCoV-NL63, HCoV-OC43 and HCoV-229E. As controls, cultures received a CEFX viral epitope pool (the positive control), an HIV-1 Nef peptide pool (the negative control), or no peptide at all. In roughly nine COVID-19 convalescent patients and several infection-naive healthy vaccine recipients, the spike-specific CD4+ TCR repertoire before mRNA vaccination was compared with the repertoire after mRNA vaccination. Broad study findings and their caveats: The study included relatively few convalescent patients and did not analyze early timepoints after natural infection. The median count of SARS-CoV-2-reactive clonotypes went up from 20 to 25 after infection to a few dozen after vaccination, although the change was not significant. In convalescent patients, a median about 84% of post-vaccine SARS-CoV-2-reactive clones were detected only after vaccination, and vaccine-specific priming was suggested by this finding. Of the vaccine-specific clones in convalescent patients, 304 of 307, or nearly all, reacted only to SARS-CoV-2 spike and did not cross-react with common cold coronaviruses.

Library preparation used PCR. DNA from cultured CD4+ T cells underwent TCR sequencing with the Oncomine TCR Beta short-read assay at the Johns Hopkins FTIC core. The QIAamp micro DNA kit was used to extract genomic DNA from the cultured CD4+ T cells. The Oncomine TCR Beta libraries from cultured CD4+ T cells were pooled using unique dual indexes and then sequenced on an Illumina iSeq 100. Processing in the source paper ran as follows. Non-productive sequences were filtered out, and CDR3s that did not start with C, did not end with F or W, or were shorter than 7 amino acids were discarded. Antigen-specific clonotypes were identified using the MANAFEST web application through comparison of peptide-stimulated wells with reference and other culture wells. For a clone to be called positive, the clone needed an FDR below 0.05, an odds ratio above 5, and a productive frequency above 0.1% in at least two of three replicate wells. Clonotypes that were significantly expanded in both SARS-CoV-2 spike wells and at least one common cold coronavirus spike condition were defined as cross-reactive. Similarity between CDR3 sequences was evaluated in R version 3.6.1 using Levenshtein distances (stringdist) and unrooted phylogenetic trees (ape). TCRdb reran the public reads through fastp at Q25 and MiXCR, keeping productive beta chains. Identical CDR3 protein sequences are pooled into one entry, listed with their most common genes and DNA. These V and J calls rely on TCRdb rather than the paper's analysis. The sample records about 14,000 distinct CDR3 sequences, 28% of which are singletons. About a sixth of the sample is held by the ten biggest clonotypes.

Notes on this clonotype: Its antigen target is currently unknown. It has no much larger one-base neighbor in the sample; base qualities were not kept.

What the treatment or condition label conveys for this sample: approximately 10-day PBMC culture with coronavirus spike peptide pools or control peptides (ViraFEST assay). The ViraFEST assay was used in the study, in which antigen-specific T cells were expanded with peptide pools and expanded clonotypes were subsequently identified by TCR sequencing. The convalescent patients' positive SARS-CoV-2 PCR tests fell between March and December 2020, which was before the Alpha, Beta and Delta variants emerged in the United States. Each well held two million PBMCs cultured with approximately 10 ug/ml peptide pools in IMDM containing about 5% human AB serum and roughly 9 IU/ml IL-2. Half of the culture medium was replaced with fresh IL-2-containing medium on days 3 and 7. After more than 8 days of culture, CD4+ T cells were isolated by negative selection using the EasySep CD4+ T cell isolation kit. PBMCs were separated from whole blood using Ficoll-Paque Plus gradient centrifugation and then either used fresh or cryopreserved at -140C. Culture conditions were generally each tested in triplicate wells.

This TCR derives from a human donor with COVID-19. Sequences were obtained from cultured CD4+ T cells from blood.

The nucleotide sequence reads TGTGCCAGCAGTGCACTACCGGGACAGGGCCCCGGGGAGCTGTTTTTT. This sequence encodes CASSALPGQGPGELFF. The chain was built from TRBV6-1 and TRBJ2-2, and TRBD1 aligns with 9 junction nucleotides. From the cysteine up to the phenylalanine, the CDR3 has a length of 16 residues. Only the CDR3 DNA is retained, 48 bases long and in frame from the first base. The germline V end is reduced by 4 bases and the J end by 6 bases; junction bases left unmatched: 9. The germline V gene provides CDR1 MNHNS and CDR2 SASEGT.